The 30 T cell receptor beta chains listed next were all sequenced from one sample in a study of PD-L1 blockade in urothelial cancer. The method was immunoSEQ multiplex PCR; TCRdb's version includes in-frame clones alone and lacks a portion of them. The data contain roughly 60,000 clones, around 79% of them singletons. The sequencing used PBMCs, collected around atezolizumab (anti-PD-L1) treatment. These TCRs come from a man aged 70-80 years with urothelial cancer.

This clone has just one count. The rearrangement links TRBV28 to TRBJ2-7; 9 bases agree with TRBD1. CDR1 and CDR2 from the germline V gene are MDHEN and SYDVKM. V dropped 1 base and J dropped 4; count of bases not matched to a gene: 8. CDR3 length: 16 amino acids. The CDR3 coding sequence is TGTGCCAGCAGTTTATTTGGGACAGGGAGGATGTACGAGCAGTACTTC. It translates to CASSLFGTGRMYEQYF.

The chain combines TRBV6-5 with TRBJ1-1, with D possibly being TRBD1 (6 bases). V was cut by 6 bases and J by 1 base, with 9 bases left in between. From germline, CDR1 is MNHEY and CDR2 SVGAGI. This CDR3 has 13 residues. CDR3 sequence: CASSRGPNTEAFF. CDR3 bases: TGTGCCAGCAGCAGGGGCCCGAACACTGAAGCTTTCTTT.

The V gene is TRBV23-1, the J gene TRBJ1-3, with D maybe TRBD1 (5 bases). TRBV23-1 is known as an ORF, though its function is uncertain. The V end was cut by 6 bases, the J end by 2 bases, with 14 bases between. The CDR3 length is 15 residues. This CDR3 reads CASSTGTIPGNTIYF. The CDR3 nucleotides read TGCGCCAGCAGCACGGGGACTATACCTGGAAACACCATATATTTT.

The genes are TRBV7-9 and TRBJ1-1, with TRBD1 matching 7 bases. This CDR3 has 14 amino acids. Germline trimming cut 4 bases from V and 1 base from J; bases unmatched to any gene: 3. Germline V gene lookup returns CDR1 SEHNR and CDR2 FQNEAQ (reference sequence). CDR3 in amino acids: CASSSDRWNTEAFF. In nucleotides, the CDR3 is TGTGCCAGCAGCTCGGACAGGTGGAACACTGAAGCTTTCTTT.

The J gene is TRBJ2-3, the V gene TRBV4-2; 11 positions agree with TRBD1. Germline loops: CDR1 LGHNA, CDR2 YNFKEQ. V lost 1 base and J lost 4; bases outside the gene matches: 4. The CDR3 loop spans 16 amino acids. CDR3 region: CASSQVGQGVSDTQYF. CDR3 sequence (DNA): TGTGCCAGCAGCCAAGTGGGACAGGGGGTATCAGATACGCAGTATTTT.

The chain combines TRBV4-1 with TRBJ2-1, with TRBD2 matching over 10 bases. V gave up 4 bases and J gave up 8 bases; unmatched junction bases: 8. The CDR3 spans 15 residues. CDR1 is MGHRA and CDR2 is YSYEKL in the germline V gene. In nucleotides, the CDR3 is TGCGCCAGCAGCCGCTCTAGCGGGAGTGCCGATGAGCAGTTCTTC. Translation gives CASSRSSGSADEQFF.

V gene TRBV7-9 combines with J gene TRBJ1-3; D remains unclear. Germline CDR1 and CDR2: SEHNR and FQNEAQ (reference sequence). Deletions cut 1 base from V and 4 bases from J, with 5 bases between. The CDR3 totals 13 residues. The DNA for the CDR3 is TGTGCCAGCAGCTTAGACGGGGGAAACACCATATATTTT. Protein product: CASSLDGGNTIYF.

This chain links TRBV27 with TRBJ2-7; 9 bases map to TRBD1. Germline CDR1 is MNHEY and CDR2 is SMNVEV (reference sequence). Losses at the gene ends were 5 bases for V and 3 bases for J; bases not matched to a gene: 8. This CDR3 has 15 residues. CDR3 protein: CASSPRDRDDYEQYF. CDR3 DNA sequence: TGTGCCAGCAGTCCTCGGGACAGGGACGACTACGAGCAGTACTTC.

This sequence joins TRBV12-5 and TRBJ1-5; 7 bases line up with TRBD1. With V trimmed by 0 bases and J by 3 bases, 5 bases remained unmatched. The CDR3 has 16 amino acids. The germline gives CDR1 LGHNT, CDR2 FRNRAP. CDR3 region: CASGLVVDRINQPQHF. The CDR3 DNA sequence: TGTGCTAGTGGTTTGGTAGTGGACAGGATCAATCAGCCCCAGCATTTT.

The chain carries TRBV15 and TRBJ2-4; 7 bases fit TRBD1. Germline trimming cut 3 bases from V and 0 bases from J; bases unmatched to any gene: 20. The CDR3 covers 21 residues. CDR1 and CDR2 from the germline V gene are LNHNV and YYDKDF (reference sequence). CDR3 sequence reads: CATSRDFRDSLTSLAKNIQYF. CDR3 DNA: TGTGCCACCAGCAGGGATTTCCGGGACAGCCTTACCTCACTAGCCAAAAACATTCAGTACTTC.

This clone was seen a few times. This chain connects TRBV2 to TRBJ1-1; 9 bases agree with TRBD1. The CDR3 is made up of 13 amino acids. CDR1 is SNHLY, CDR2 FYNNEI, per germline. The ends lost 8 bases at V and 4 bases at J; junction bases unmatched: 5. This CDR3 is CASDGQGITEAFF. The CDR3 nucleotides are TGTGCCAGCGACGGACAGGGGATCACTGAAGCTTTCTTT.

V gene TRBV28 combines with J gene TRBJ1-4; 12 nucleotides agree with TRBD1. The germline gives CDR1 MDHEN, CDR2 SYDVKM. The CDR3 extends over 16 amino acids. Unmatched junction bases numbered 8, after V lost 4 bases and J lost 8 bases. DNA for the CDR3: TGTGCCAGCAGTTCCCCCATGGGGACAGGGGGCGAAAAACTGTTTTTT. Translating gives CASSSPMGTGGEKLFF.

The chain employs TRBV9 and TRBJ2-7; 7 bases align to TRBD2. Germline loops: CDR1 SGDLS, CDR2 YYNGEE. Trimming cost V 2 bases and J 2 bases; bases outside gene matches: 10. The CDR3 spans 16 residues. This CDR3 reads CASSVPGASGPYEQYF. Written as DNA, the CDR3 is TGTGCCAGCAGCGTCCCAGGTGCTAGCGGACCCTACGAGCAGTACTTC.

V is TRBV30 and J is TRBJ1-5, with D unclear. The germline V gene has CDR1 GTSNPN and CDR2 SVGIG (reference sequence). V gave up 1 base and J gave up 3 bases, with 7 bases separating them. CDR3 length: 13 amino acids. This chain's CDR3 is CAWSAGPNQPQHF. The CDR3 bases are TGTGCCTGGAGTGCTGGGCCCAATCAGCCCCAGCATTTT.

This clone was picked up one time. This rearrangement joins TRBV5-5 to TRBJ1-1; D is uncertain. From germline, CDR1 is SGHKS and CDR2 YYEKEE (reference sequence). This CDR3 is 11 amino acids long. V was cut by 0 bases and J by 11 bases, with 8 bases left in between. CDR3 amino acids: CASSLVYEAFF. CDR3 bases: TGTGCCAGCAGCTTGGTTTATGAGGCTTTCTTT.

The rearrangement links TRBV5-1 to TRBJ1-2; tentative D call: TRBD1 (6 bases). The CDR3 covers 13 residues. V lost 5 bases to trimming and J lost 4 bases, with 12 bases between them. Germline V lookup: CDR1 SGHRS, CDR2 YFSETQ. Written as DNA, the CDR3 is TGCGCCAGCAGTTTGACAGGTCCCTATGGCTACACCTTC. Its protein is CASSLTGPYGYTF. Combining the CDR3 with reference TRBV5-1 and TRBJ1-2 gives the whole variable domain KAGVTQTPRYLIKTRGQQVTLSCSPISGHRSVSWYQQTPGQGLQFLFEYFSETQRNKGNFPGRFSGRQFSNSRSEMNVSTLELGDSALYLCASSLTGPYGYTFGSGTRLTVV.

V gene TRBV5-1 combines with J gene TRBJ1-5; D is possibly TRBD1 (5 bases). Germline CDR1 reads SGHRS; CDR2 reads YFSETQ. The CDR3 extends over 15 amino acids. Trimming shortened V by 0 bases and J by 8 bases, and 15 bases separated the two germline ends. The CDR3 sequence is CASSLAGLPGEPQHF. Written as DNA, the CDR3 is TGCGCCAGCAGCTTGGCGGGACTCCCTGGGGAGCCCCAGCATTTT.

This clone was found once. This chain joins TRBV28 and TRBJ1-2; 12 nucleotides line up with TRBD1. There are 15 residues in the CDR3. Trimming cost V 4 bases and J 4 bases; bases outside gene matches: 4. Germline loops: CDR1 MDHEN, CDR2 SYDVKM. The chain's CDR3 is CASSSGQGAVYGYTF. CDR3 nucleotides: TGTGCCAGCAGTTCGGGACAGGGGGCGGTCTATGGCTACACCTTC.

The chain combines TRBV28 with TRBJ2-1; possibly TRBD1 for D (6 bases). Trimming left V 1 base short and J 4 bases short, with 17 bases between. The V gene's germline CDR1 is MDHEN and CDR2 SYDVKM. This CDR3 comprises 17 residues. In DNA, the CDR3 is TGTGCCAGCAGTTTATCCCCTTGGGGGCGGAGATACAATGAGCAGTTCTTC. Residues: CASSLSPWGRRYNEQFF. Full variable domain (outside the CDR3, taken from reference TRBV28 and TRBJ2-1): DVKVTQSSRYLVKRTGEKVFLECVQDMDHENMFWYRQDPGLGLRLIYFSYDVKMKEKGDIPEGYSVSREKKERFSLILESASTNQTSMYLCASSLSPWGRRYNEQFFGPGTRLTVL.

The gene calls are TRBV28 and TRBJ1-4; D is uncertain. This CDR3 is built from 15 residues. V was cut by 6 bases and J by 7 bases, with 18 bases left in between. Germline V gene lookup returns CDR1 MDHEN and CDR2 SYDVKM. This CDR3 is CASSRDPNSSEKLFF. The CDR3 region has the DNA TGTGCCAGCAGCCGGGATCCCAATTCCAGTGAAAAACTGTTTTTT.

This chain links TRBV5-1 with TRBJ1-3; TRBD1 is a possible D gene (5 bases). The CDR3 has 15 residues. V was shortened by 3 bases and J by 3 bases, with 13 bases between the two germline ends. CDR1 is SGHRS and CDR2 is YFSETQ in the germline V gene. CDR3 in amino acids: CASSWAQGGGNTIYF. DNA for the CDR3: TGCGCCAGCAGCTGGGCCCAGGGTGGTGGAAACACCATATATTTT. The whole variable domain, filled in from reference TRBV5-1 and TRBJ1-3, reads KAGVTQTPRYLIKTRGQQVTLSCSPISGHRSVSWYQQTPGQGLQFLFEYFSETQRNKGNFPGRFSGRQFSNSRSEMNVSTLELGDSALYLCASSWAQGGGNTIYFGEGSWLTVV.

V usage is TRBV10-3 and J usage is TRBJ2-5; 9 bases match TRBD2. The CDR3 spans 13 residues. Germline V lookup: CDR1 ENHRY, CDR2 SYGVKD. J was trimmed by 3 bases and V by 4 bases; bases with no gene match: 0. The CDR3 nucleotides read TGTGCCATCAGTGGGACTAGCGAAGAGACCCAGTACTTC. Translated, it gives CAISGTSEETQYF.

The chain uses TRBV18 and TRBJ2-7, with a possible D match to TRBD2 (6 bases). The CDR3 is made up of 11 amino acids. V lost 6 bases and J lost 5, with 8 bases in between. Germline V gene sequence: CDR1 KGHSH, CDR2 LQKENI. The CDR3 reads CASSRGNEQYF. The CDR3 nucleotides are TGTGCCAGCTCTCGGGGGAACGAGCAGTACTTC.

This clone was counted a few times. The gene calls are TRBV10-1 and TRBJ2-3, with 11 bases that match TRBD2. Trimming took 3 bases from V and 3 from J; bases not matched to a gene: 5. The V gene's germline CDR1 is WNHNN and CDR2 SYGVQD (reference sequence). CDR3 length: 16 amino acids. The CDR3 DNA follows: TGCGCCAGCAGTGATACTAGCGGGAGTATTACAGATACGCAGTATTTT. This translates into CASSDTSGSITDTQYF.

The genes are TRBV6-1 and TRBJ1-1; unclear D gene. This CDR3 contains 15 residues. Germline V gene lookup returns CDR1 MNHNS and CDR2 SASEGT. Trimming took off 2 bases at V and 1 base at J, with 11 bases between the two ends. The CDR3 region is CASSERRLENTEAFF. The CDR3 DNA reads as TGTGCCAGCAGTGAACGGAGGCTCGAGAACACTGAAGCTTTCTTT.

The genes are TRBV5-1 and TRBJ1-1, with a tentative D call TRBD1 (6 bases). Trimming shortened V by 7 bases and J by 1 base, and 11 bases separated the two germline ends. This CDR3 region has 13 residues. Germline CDR1 and CDR2: SGHRS and YFSETQ. Here the CDR3 DNA reads TGCGCCAGCGCTGGACAGACGAACACTGAAGCTTTCTTT. Translating gives CASAGQTNTEAFF. Full variable domain (outside the CDR3, taken from reference TRBV5-1 and TRBJ1-1): KAGVTQTPRYLIKTRGQQVTLSCSPISGHRSVSWYQQTPGQGLQFLFEYFSETQRNKGNFPGRFSGRQFSNSRSEMNVSTLELGDSALYLCASAGQTNTEAFFGQGTRLTVV.

The rearrangement links TRBV27 to TRBJ1-2; unclear D gene. Germline assignment: CDR1 MNHEY and CDR2 SMNVEV (reference sequence). V dropped 3 bases and J dropped 1 base, with 12 bases sitting between them. CDR3 length equals 15 residues. The CDR3 nucleotides read TGTGCCAGCAGTTTGGTTTCACCGAGTAACTATGGCTACACCTTC. Its translation is CASSLVSPSNYGYTF.

The V gene is TRBV5-1, the J gene TRBJ1-1; 8 bases map to TRBD1. This CDR3 has 14 residues. Germline V CDR1 and CDR2: SGHRS, YFSETQ. V lost 5 bases, J lost 5 bases, and 8 bases stayed unmatched. As DNA, the CDR3 is TGCGCCAGCAGATCCGGACAGGGAATAACTGAAGCTTTCTTT. The encoded protein is CASRSGQGITEAFF.

The rearrangement links TRBV6-6 to TRBJ1-5, with 8 positions matching TRBD1. CDR1 MNHNY and CDR2 SVGAGI come from the germline V gene (reference sequence). J was trimmed by 1 base and V by 6 bases; bases with no gene match: 2. CDR3 length: 14 residues. The CDR3 DNA sequence: TGTGCCAGCAGGGGGGACAGGAGCAATCAGCCCCAGCATTTT. It codes for CASRGDRSNQPQHF.

This clone was seen only once. The chain carries TRBV29-1 and TRBJ2-7; 11 nucleotides align to TRBD2. This CDR3 has 16 amino acids. V lost 6 bases, J lost 0 bases, and 10 bases stayed unmatched. Germline-derived CDR1 and CDR2 are SQVTM and ANQGSEA. This CDR3 reads CSVGGLTSGISYEQYF. The CDR3, as DNA: TGCAGCGTGGGGGGGCTGACTAGCGGGATCTCCTACGAGCAGTACTTC.